This T cell receptor beta chain emerged from a study of control samples from healthy donors and cancer patients. This clone was counted a single time. The data were produced by immunoSEQ multiplex PCR, yet TCRdb's version contains in-frame clones alone and is incomplete. The sample yields around 110,000 clones, around 87% seen once. CDR3 size: 14 residues. In germline, CDR1 is SGHRS, CDR2 YFSETQ. The junction had 9 bases not matched to a gene; V was cut back by 0 bases and J by 15 bases. This TCR was sampled from a woman aged 45-65 years with colorectal cancer. The V call is TRBV5-1, the J call TRBJ2-1; 10 bases line up with TRBD2. Sequencing was performed on PBMCs. The CDR3 nucleotides read TGCGCCAGCAGCTTGGCTAGCGGGAGAGGTGGGCGGTTCTTC. Protein: CASSLASGRGGRFF.